This T cell receptor beta chain was sequenced in a study of cytomegalovirus exposure and HLA in healthy donors. Study-wide points: Despite most TCR sequences being rare, some public TCRs occurred in many donors.

The table came from immunoSEQ multiplex PCR; TCRdb's copy has only in-frame clones and leaves some out. This sample has 300,000 to 400,000 clones; roughly 88% occur once, and the top ten carry 0.83%. A remark on this clone: The antigen is unknown.

Germline lookup yields CDR1 MDHEN and CDR2 SYDVKM. This CDR3 region has 16 residues. Trimming removed 2 bases from V and 0 bases from J, with 12 bases in between. The sequenced sample consisted of PBMCs. This clonotype was sampled from a woman between 18 and 29 years old in good health and CMV-seronegative. This chain connects TRBV28 to TRBJ2-3; TRBD2 might be the D (7 bases). The CDR3 bases are TGTGCCAGCAGTTTAGGGGGGGCAGCAAGCACAGATACGCAGTATTTT. This codes for CASSLGGAASTDTQYF.